Sequencing of this T cell receptor (beta chain) was carried out in a study of blood T cell repertoires in COVID-19. Which cohort a participant joined came from the clinical history participants gave. Recovery meant two consecutive negative NP/OP PCR tests, professional clearance, or resolved symptoms. This clone has just a few counts. Assay used: immunoSEQ multiplex PCR; TCRdb lists only in-frame clones, some missing. The data show roughly 500,000 clones, about 85% seen once. Germline lookup yields CDR1 LNHDA and CDR2 SQIVND (reference sequence). The CDR3 consists of 16 residues. With 4 bases removed from V and 0 bases from J, the gap between germline ends came to 15 bases.

The sample taken for sequencing was PBMCs or T cells enriched from blood (not recorded which). The TCR originated in a woman between 55 and 75 years old who had recovered from COVID-19. The chain couples TRBV19 to TRBJ1-2; a possible D gene is TRBD1 (6 bases). The CDR3 reads CASSTSTGSANYGYTF. Written as DNA, the CDR3 is TGTGCCAGTAGTACGTCCACAGGGTCTGCTAACTATGGCTACACCTTC.